The rows below give T cell receptor beta chains drawn from one sample of a study of blood T cells in healthy people across ages. TCRdb re-derived calls from the 5' RACE reads in MiXCR, one entry per CDR3 protein. Among some 1.5 million distinct CDR3 sequences listed, under 30% were seen once. Sequenced material: blood. These receptors were obtained from a woman younger than 45 in good health. CDR3s include the opening cysteine and the closing phenylalanine or tryptophan. The D gene is left open where the match is weak. A row's size may be missing; if present it is once, few, many or a size class.

j_call,clone_size,d_call,v_call,cdr3_nt,cdr3_aa
TRBJ1-2,few,TRBD1,TRBV5-6,TGTGCCAGCAGCTACTACGTACAGGGGATTGGCTACACCTTC,CASSYYVQGIGYTF
TRBJ2-3,few,TRBD2,TRBV7-8,TGTGCCAGCAGCCGACTAGCGGGAGTTTCAGATACGCAGTATTTT,CASSRLAGVSDTQYF
TRBJ1-1,.,.,TRBV29-1,TGCAGCGTTGAAGCCTACGGGGCGGGGAACACTGAAGCTTTCTTT,CSVEAYGAGNTEAFF
TRBJ1-4,.,TRBD1,TRBV20-1,TGCAGTGCTAAATGGGACAGTGAAAAACTGTTTTTT,CSAKWDSEKLFF
TRBJ1-1,.,.,TRBV5-1,TGCGCCAGCACCCTACGGAGGGGGTTGGACACTGAAGCTTTCTTT,CASTLRRGLDTEAFF
TRBJ2-1,.,TRBD2,TRBV7-6,TGTACCAGCAGCTTAGCGGGTGCCGAGAAGTTCTTC,CTSSLAGAEKFF
TRBJ1-5,few,.,TRBV6-8,TGTGCCAGGTCCCGGGACATTAATCAGCCCCAGCATTTT,CARSRDINQPQHF
TRBJ2-7,few,.,TRBV7-9,TGTGCCAGCAGCTTAAATGGGGGCCCCGATCCCTACGAGCAGTACTTC,CASSLNGGPDPYEQYF
TRBJ2-1,few,TRBD2,TRBV7-2,TGTGCCAGCAGCTCTAGCGGGATTGTTTACAATGAGCAGTTCTTC,CASSSSGIVYNEQFF
TRBJ1-2,few,.,TRBV6-6,TGTGCCAGCAGTTCATCGGACAGTTCTAACTATGGCTACACCTTC,CASSSSDSSNYGYTF
TRBJ2-1,many,.,TRBV5-1,TGCGCCAGCAGCTTGGGGCAGGGTTTGAATGAGCAGTTCTTC,CASSLGQGLNEQFF
TRBJ2-7,many,.,TRBV4-1,TGCGCCAGCAGCCAAAGGACGGAATCCTACGAGCAGTACTTC,CASSQRTESYEQYF